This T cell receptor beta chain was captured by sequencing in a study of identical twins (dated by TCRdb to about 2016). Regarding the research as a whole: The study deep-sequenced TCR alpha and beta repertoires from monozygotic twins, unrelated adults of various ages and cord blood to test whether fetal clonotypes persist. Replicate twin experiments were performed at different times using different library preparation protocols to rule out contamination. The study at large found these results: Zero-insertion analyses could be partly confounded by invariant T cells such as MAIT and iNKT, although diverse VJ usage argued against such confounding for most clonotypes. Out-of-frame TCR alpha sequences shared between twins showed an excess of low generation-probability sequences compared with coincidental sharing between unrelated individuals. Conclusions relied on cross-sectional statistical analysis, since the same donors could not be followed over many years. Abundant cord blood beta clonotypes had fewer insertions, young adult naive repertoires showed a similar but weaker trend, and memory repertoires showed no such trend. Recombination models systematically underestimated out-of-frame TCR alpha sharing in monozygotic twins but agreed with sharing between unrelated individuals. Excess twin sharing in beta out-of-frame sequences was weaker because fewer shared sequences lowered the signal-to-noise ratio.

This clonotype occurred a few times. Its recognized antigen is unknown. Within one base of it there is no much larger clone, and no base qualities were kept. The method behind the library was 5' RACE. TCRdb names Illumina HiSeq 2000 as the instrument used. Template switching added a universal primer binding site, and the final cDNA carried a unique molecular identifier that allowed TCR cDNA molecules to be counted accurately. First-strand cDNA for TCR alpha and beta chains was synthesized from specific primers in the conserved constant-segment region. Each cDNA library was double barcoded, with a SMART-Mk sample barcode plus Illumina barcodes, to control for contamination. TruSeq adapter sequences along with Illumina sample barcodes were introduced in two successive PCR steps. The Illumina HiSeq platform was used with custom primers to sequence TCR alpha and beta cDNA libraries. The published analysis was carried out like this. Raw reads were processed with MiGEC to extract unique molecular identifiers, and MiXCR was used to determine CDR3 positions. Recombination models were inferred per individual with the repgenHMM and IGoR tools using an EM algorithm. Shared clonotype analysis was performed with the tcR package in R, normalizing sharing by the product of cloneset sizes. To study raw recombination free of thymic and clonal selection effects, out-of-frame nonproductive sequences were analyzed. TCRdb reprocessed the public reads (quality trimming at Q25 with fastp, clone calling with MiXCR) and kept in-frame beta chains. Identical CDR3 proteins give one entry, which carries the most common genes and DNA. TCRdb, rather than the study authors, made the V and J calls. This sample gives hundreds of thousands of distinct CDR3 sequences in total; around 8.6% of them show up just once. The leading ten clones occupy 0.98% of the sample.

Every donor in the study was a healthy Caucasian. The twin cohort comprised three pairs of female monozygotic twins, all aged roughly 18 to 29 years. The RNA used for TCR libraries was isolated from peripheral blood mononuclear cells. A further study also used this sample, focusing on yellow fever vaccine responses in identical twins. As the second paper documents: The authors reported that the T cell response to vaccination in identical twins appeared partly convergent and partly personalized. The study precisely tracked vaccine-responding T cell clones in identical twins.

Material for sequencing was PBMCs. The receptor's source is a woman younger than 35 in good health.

The CDR3 region: CASSQQGIEKLFF. At the DNA level, the sequence is TGTGCCAGCAGCCAACAGGGAATCGAAAAACTGTTTTTT. The chain employs TRBV3-1 and TRBJ1-4; TRBD1 is a weak D gene call, 5 bases matching. The CDR3 covers 13 residues, taking in both the cysteine and the phenylalanine. Here the CDR3 DNA is all that survives: 39 bases in frame from base 1. The trim is 2 bases for V and 8 bases for J, with a gap of 9 bases between the germline ends. Sequences LGHDT (CDR1) and YNNKEL (CDR2) are obtained from the germline V gene (reference sequence).